Listed here are 4 T cell receptor beta chains from one sample, sequenced in a study of regulatory T cells in long-lasting Graves disease. The authors built TCR beta libraries using iRepertoire HTBI primers and Arm-PCR of CDR3 regions. One entry per CDR3 protein, called by TCRdb with MiXCR from the multiplex PCR reads. The sample consists of over 250,000 distinct CDR3 sequences, 22% of them appearing once. The time point: persistent/refractory GD, antithyroid drugs over 5 years with positive TRAb. The TCR library was made from RNA that had been extracted from PBMCs in TRIzol. The material was peripheral blood mononuclear cells (PBMCs), obtained when the disease was refractory, from a patient treated with antithyroid drugs. Every receptor here comes from a female donor with Graves disease.

This clonotype appeared many times. V usage is TRBV30 and J usage is TRBJ1-2; tentatively, D is TRBD1 (6 bases). CDR3 length: 14 amino acids. The V gene lost 5 bases and the J gene lost 6 bases, with 19 bases spanning the gap. Per germline, CDR1 GTSNPN and CDR2 SVGIG (reference sequence). The DNA for the CDR3 is TGTGCCTGGGCTCAACGCCGAGGACAGCATGGCTACACCTTC. This sequence encodes CAWAQRRGQHGYTF.

This clonotype appeared a few times. V is TRBV2 and J is TRBJ1-6, with D perhaps TRBD1 (6 bases). The germline CDR1 and CDR2 sequences are SNHLY and FYNNEI. The V gene lost 2 bases and the J gene lost 12 bases, with 14 bases spanning the gap. The CDR3 consists of 14 residues. CDR3 in DNA: TGTGCCAGCAGTGAACTAGGACAGATTTTACCCCTCCACTTT. Translated, it gives CASSELGQILPLHF.

This clonotype was seen at least ten times. The chain uses TRBV7-2 and TRBJ2-5; the D is unclear. Trimming cost V 4 bases and J 5 bases, with 8 bases left between them. The CDR3 loop spans 12 amino acids. Looked up from germline, CDR1 is SGHTA and CDR2 is FQGNSA. CDR3 protein: CASSSARETQYF. The DNA for the CDR3 is TGTGCCAGCAGCTCTGCTCGGGAGACCCAGTACTTC. Full variable domain (remainder filled in from reference TRBV7-2 and TRBJ2-5): GAGVSQSPSNKVTEKGKDVELRCDPISGHTALYWYRQSLGQGLEFLIYFQGNSAPDKSGLPSDRFSAERTGGSVSTLTIQRTQQEDSAVYLCASSSARETQYFGPGTRLLVL.

This clonotype was observed a few times. V gene TRBV20-1 combines with J gene TRBJ2-3, with 7 bases fitting TRBD2. The V segment lost 6 bases and the J segment 2 bases; nucleotides outside the gene matches: 11. This CDR3 has 15 amino acids. The germline V gene has CDR1 DFQATT and CDR2 SNEGSKA (reference sequence). CDR3 DNA sequence: TGCAGTGCCAGGACTAGGCGGGATCTCACAGATACGCAGTATTTT. Translation: CSARTRRDLTDTQYF.